Following are 28 T cell receptor beta chains from one sample sequenced in a study of T-cell memory formation after mild COVID-19. From the 5' RACE reads, TCRdb called clonotypes with MiXCR, one entry per CDR3 protein. Of hundreds of thousands of distinct CDR3 sequences listed, approximately 14% are singletons. The specimen was PBMCs or a T cell subset sorted from them (not recorded which). The receptors originated from a young man who had mild COVID-19 (a few samples of this study predate the infection). Cell type and time point are not known.

This clonotype came up a few times. The rearrangement joins TRBV20-1 to TRBJ2-1; unclear D gene. The V gene's germline CDR1 is DFQATT and CDR2 SNEGSKA (reference sequence). V shed 2 bases and J shed 12 bases, with 20 bases lying between them. The CDR3 is 14 amino acids. CDR3 loop: CSARPTPTRERQFF. The CDR3 nucleotides are TGCAGTGCTAGACCTACCCCAACTCGAGAGAGGCAGTTCTTC.

This sequence joins TRBV6-2 or TRBV6-3 and TRBJ2-1; 9 positions match TRBD1. The V gene end was trimmed by 5 bases and the J gene end by 5 bases; junction bases not matched to a gene: 10. CDR1 and CDR2 from the germline V gene are MNHEY and SVGEGT. The CDR3 is made up of 16 amino acids. CDR3 nucleotides: TGTGCCAGCAGTCCCCGGGACAGGGTTTTACACAATGAGCAGTTCTTC. Translating it yields CASSPRDRVLHNEQFF.

This clonotype has just a few counts. The chain couples TRBV5-6 to TRBJ2-7; D is perhaps TRBD1 or TRBD2 (5 bases each). This CDR3 comprises 15 residues. Germline CDR1 and CDR2: SGHDT and YYEEEE. Trimming removed 4 bases at V and 0 bases at J, with 14 bases between. CDR3 in amino acids: CASSPGPLSSYEQYV. The CDR3, as DNA: TGTGCCAGCAGCCCGGGACCGCTCAGCTCCTACGAGCAGTACGTC.

This rearrangement joins TRBV19 to TRBJ2-7; D possibly corresponds to TRBD2 (6 bases). The CDR3 has 14 amino acids. Trimming removed 6 bases at V and 1 base at J, with 13 bases between. Germline V gene data show CDR1 as LNHDA and CDR2 as SQIVND (reference sequence). The CDR3 reads CASSRGTRSYEQYF. The CDR3, as DNA: TGTGCCAGTAGCCGCGGGACTCGGTCCTACGAGCAGTACTTC.

This clonotype came up many times. The V gene is TRBV7-2, the J gene TRBJ1-5; no reliable D call. The germline V gene has CDR1 SGHTA and CDR2 FQGNSA. V shed 5 bases and J shed 1 base, with 18 bases lying between them. The CDR3 totals 17 residues. This CDR3 is CASSPGGWITSNQPQHF. CDR3 coding DNA: TGTGCCAGCAGCCCCGGAGGTTGGATTACGAGCAATCAGCCCCAGCATTTT.

The DNA for the CDR3 is TGTGCCAGTCAATGTACGGGGGACGAATACGAGCAGTACGTC. It translates to CASQCTGDEYEQYV. The chain recombines TRBV6-2 or TRBV6-3 with TRBJ2-7; possibly TRBD2 for D (6 bases). Looked up from germline, CDR1 is MNHEY and CDR2 is SVGEGT. The CDR3 is made up of 14 amino acids. Trimming stripped 9 bases from V and 4 bases from J, with 19 bases between.

The chain recombines TRBV7-2 with TRBJ2-3; D may be TRBD1 or TRBD2 (5 bases each). This CDR3 comprises 15 residues. Trimming shortened V by 1 base and J by 0 bases, and 8 bases separated the two germline ends. Germline CDR1 is SGHTA and CDR2 is FQGNSA. The CDR3 DNA sequence: TGTGCCAGCAGCTTAGGGGGGATTAGCACAGATACGCAGTATTTT. Amino acids: CASSLGGISTDTQYF.

This clonotype was observed at least ten times. DNA for the CDR3: TGTGCCAGCAGTTACGGTTCTCGACTGGGCTACGAGCAGTACGTC. Translating it yields CASSYGSRLGYEQYV. V usage is TRBV6-2 or TRBV6-3 and J usage is TRBJ2-7; no firm D call. V lost 2 bases to trimming and J lost 3 bases, with 14 bases between them. The CDR3 is made up of 15 amino acids. Germline lookup yields CDR1 MNHEY and CDR2 SVGEGT.

V usage is TRBV12-3 or TRBV12-4 and J usage is TRBJ2-1; 7 nucleotides match TRBD1. The CDR3 is 16 amino acids. V shed 4 bases, J shed 0 bases, and the junction held 6 bases outside the gene matches. The CDR3 DNA follows: TGTGCCAGCAGTTCCGTAGGGACAGCCTCCTACAATGAGCAGTTCTTC. It translates to CASSSVGTASYNEQFF.

The rearrangement links TRBV6-6 to TRBJ1-4, with D perhaps TRBD1 (6 bases). Germline V gene sequence: CDR1 MNHNY, CDR2 SVGAGI (reference sequence). V gave up 7 bases and J gave up 0 bases, with 9 bases separating them. The CDR3 loop spans 14 amino acids. The CDR3 here is CASTDRSTNEKLFF. As DNA, the CDR3 is TGTGCCAGCACCGACAGGTCAACTAATGAAAAACTGTTTTTT.

Only a few counts were recorded for this clonotype. CDR3 sequence reads: CASSLSRGQGNNSPLHF. The CDR3 coding sequence is TGTGCCAGCAGCTTAAGCAGGGGACAGGGGAATAATTCACCCCTCCACTTT. The chain uses TRBV7-2 and TRBJ1-6, with 10 bases fitting TRBD1. Germline-derived CDR1 and CDR2 are SGHTA and FQGNSA. V lost 2 bases, J lost 5 bases, and 6 bases stayed unmatched. CDR3 size: 17 residues.

The chain joins TRBV19 to TRBJ2-2, with 8 positions matching TRBD1. This CDR3 spans 15 amino acids. With 3 bases clipped from V and 6 bases from J, the junction kept 6 bases outside the gene matches. Germline V gene lookup returns CDR1 LNHDA and CDR2 SQIVND (reference sequence). The CDR3 protein is CASSILPGGAGELFF. DNA for the CDR3: TGTGCCAGTAGTATTTTGCCAGGGGGCGCCGGGGAGCTGTTTTTT.

This clonotype was observed many times. The rearrangement joins TRBV11-1 to TRBJ1-1; D possibly corresponds to TRBD1 (5 bases). Between the trimmed V and J ends, which lost 4 bases and 4 bases, there was a span of 13 bases. CDR1 SGHAT and CDR2 FQDESV come from the germline V gene (reference sequence). There are 14 residues in the CDR3. The CDR3 reads CASSYVTGSTEAFF. CDR3 nucleotide sequence: TGTGCCAGCAGCTACGTCACAGGTTCCACTGAAGCTTTCTTT.

In this sample, this clonotype turned up a few times. The V and J genes are TRBV20-1 and TRBJ2-5, with D tentatively TRBD1 or TRBD2 (6 bases each). CDR3 length: 14 amino acids. The V and J ends lost 5 bases and 5 bases respectively, with 18 bases between them. Germline CDR1 is DFQATT and CDR2 is SNEGSKA (reference sequence). The CDR3 bases are TGCAGTGCTTACGGGGGCGCCGGGTGGGAGACCCAGTACTTC. The encoded protein is CSAYGGAGWETQYF.

This clonotype was observed a handful of times. The rearrangement links TRBV9 to TRBJ1-1; no definite D call. The CDR3 is 13 residues long. In germline, CDR1 is SGDLS, CDR2 YYNGEE. Trimming removed 0 bases at V and 1 base at J, with 4 bases between. CDR3 in amino acids: CASSVDGNTEAFF. The CDR3 bases are TGTGCCAGCAGCGTAGACGGGAACACTGAAGCTTTCTTT.

In this sample, this clonotype turned up many times. The CDR3 nucleotides read TGCGCCAGCAGCCGAGCGGGGGGGCCGAATGAGCAGTTCTTC. This encodes CASSRAGGPNEQFF. The chain combines TRBV5-1 with TRBJ2-1; 10 bases line up with TRBD2. The CDR3 length is 14 residues. The ends lost 4 bases at V and 7 bases at J; junction bases unmatched: 5. CDR1 is SGHRS and CDR2 is YFSETQ in the germline V gene.

The rearrangement links TRBV29-1 to TRBJ2-1; D is uncertain. The CDR3 spans 11 residues. Germline V lookup: CDR1 SQVTM, CDR2 ANQGSEA. V was clipped by 3 bases and J by 8 bases, with 8 bases between them. In DNA, the CDR3 is TGCAGCGTTGACCTTTATGATGAGCAGTTCTTC. Its translation is CSVDLYDEQFF.

The chain uses TRBV29-1 and TRBJ1-1; weak D call: TRBD1 (5 bases). This CDR3 has 14 residues. Looked up from germline, CDR1 is SQVTM and CDR2 is ANQGSEA. Trimming took off 5 bases at V and 0 bases at J, with 13 bases between the two ends. CDR3 bases: TGCAGCGTTCAGACAGTAAGCATGAACACTGAAGCTTTCTTT. It is translated as CSVQTVSMNTEAFF.

This clonotype came up once. This chain uses TRBV20-1 with TRBJ2-7; TRBD1 aligns across 9 bases. The junction had 17 bases not matched to a gene; V was cut back by 6 bases and J by 2 bases. This CDR3 region has 17 residues. Germline V gene data show CDR1 as DFQATT and CDR2 as SNEGSKA (reference sequence). The CDR3 sequence: CSAALRSSGTGTYEQYF. Here the CDR3 DNA reads TGCAGTGCCGCACTCAGATCTTCCGGGACAGGGACCTACGAGCAGTACTTC.

The J gene is TRBJ2-1, the V gene TRBV19, with 8 bases that match TRBD1. The CDR3 consists of 18 residues. With V trimmed by 6 bases and J by 3 bases, 16 bases remained unmatched. The germline CDR1 and CDR2 sequences are LNHDA and SQIVND (reference sequence). The CDR3, as DNA: TGTGCCAGTAGCGCCCCGGACAGGGTGGCACTATACTACAATGAGCAGTTCTTC. Its protein is CASSAPDRVALYYNEQFF.

This clonotype appeared a few times. The chain couples TRBV20-1 to TRBJ1-1; D gene uncertain. V dropped 0 bases and J dropped 2 bases, with 10 bases sitting between them. Germline V CDR1 and CDR2: DFQATT, SNEGSKA (reference sequence). The CDR3 totals 14 residues. CDR3 in DNA: TGCAGTGCTAGAGATGCCACGGCCAACACTGAAGCTTTCTTT. Amino acid sequence: CSARDATANTEAFF.

The V call is TRBV7-9, the J call TRBJ1-2; no definite D call. CDR1 and CDR2 (germline): SEHNR, FQNEAQ (reference sequence). The CDR3 runs to 13 residues. The V end lost 5 bases, the J end lost 3 bases, and 10 bases lay between the germline ends. Here the CDR3 reads CASSPDIHYGYTF. CDR3 sequence (DNA): TGTGCCAGCAGCCCTGACATTCACTATGGCTACACCTTC. Filled out from reference TRBV7-9 and TRBJ1-2, the complete variable domain reads DTGVSQNPRHKITKRGQNVTFRCDPISEHNRLYWYRQTLGQGPEFLTYFQNEAQLEKSRLLSDRFSAERPKGSFSTLEIQRTEQGDSAMYLCASSPDIHYGYTFGSGTRLTVV.

The V call is TRBV24-1, the J call TRBJ2-5, with a weak D call TRBD2 (6 bases). The CDR3 has 15 amino acids. The V end was cut by 3 bases, the J end by 1 base, with 11 bases between. Germline V lookup: CDR1 KGHDR, CDR2 SFDVKD. In nucleotides, the CDR3 is TGTGCCACCAGTGATCGAGCGGGTCTCCAAGAGACCCAGTACTTC. Encoded protein: CATSDRAGLQETQYF.

This chain connects TRBV7-2 to TRBJ1-2; the D is unclear. The CDR3 has 12 residues. Germline V gene sequence: CDR1 SGHTA, CDR2 FQGNSA. Trimming cost V 4 bases and J 6 bases, with 9 bases left between them. The CDR3 is CASSSPGNGYTF. CDR3 nucleotides: TGTGCCAGCAGCTCACCGGGAAATGGCTACACCTTC.

This clonotype was seen only a few times. This sequence joins TRBV7-8 and TRBJ2-2, with TRBD2 matching over 8 bases. The germline V gene has CDR1 SGHVS and CDR2 FQNEAQ. The CDR3 is made up of 17 amino acids. V dropped 1 base and J dropped 0; count of bases not matched to a gene: 4. The CDR3 DNA sequence: TGTGCCAGCAGCTTAGTATTAGCGGGGACGAACACCGGGGAGCTGTTTTTT. This translates into CASSLVLAGTNTGELFF.

This clonotype came up a few times. V gene TRBV29-1 combines with J gene TRBJ2-3, with 8 positions matching TRBD1. This CDR3 has 13 residues. After removal of 7 bases from V and 4 bases from J, the junction contained 7 bases not matched to a gene. CDR1 SQVTM and CDR2 ANQGSEA come from the germline V gene. The CDR3 region has the DNA TGCAGCGCTGGACAGGGATCAGCAGATACGCAGTATTTT. This translates into CSAGQGSADTQYF.

This clonotype has more than one count but fewer than ten. The chain recombines TRBV6-5 with TRBJ1-2; 12 bases match TRBD1. CDR1 is MNHEY and CDR2 is SVGAGI in the germline V gene. J lost 6 bases, V lost 6 bases, and 8 bases had no gene match. The CDR3 runs 15 residues. CDR3 loop: CASRQRGTGGHGYTF. The CDR3 bases are TGTGCCAGCAGACAACGGGGGACAGGGGGCCATGGCTACACCTTC.

The CDR3, as DNA: TGCAGTGCCCAGCCCCTACTCCCTCAGGGGGCCCTATATGGCTACACCTTC. It codes for CSAQPLLPQGALYGYTF. This chain uses TRBV20-1 with TRBJ1-2, with 8 bases aligning to TRBD1. In germline, CDR1 is DFQATT, CDR2 SNEGSKA (reference sequence). CDR3 size: 17 residues. J gave up 5 bases and V 6 bases, and 20 bases lay outside the gene matches.